This TCR beta chain was recorded in a study of human versus mouse CDR3 diversity and MHC coevolution. Study context: immunoSEQ was reported to reach one in 200,000 T cells sensitivity. Each sample yielded about 0.6 x 10^7 to 1.6 x 10^7 valid reads.

Concerning this clone itself: Antigen specificity is unknown.

Sorting isolated naive CD4 T cells lacking CD45RO and expressing CD62L. Germline values: CDR1 SGHNT, CDR2 YYREEE (reference sequence). With 3 bases removed from V and 0 bases from J, the gap between germline ends came to 10 bases. The CDR3 consists of 16 residues. Study-level findings and limits: Among all groups, two of three human donors showed least clonal inequality.

TCRdb's copy holds only in-frame clones and misses some; the assay was immunoSEQ multiplex PCR. This table has tens of thousands of clones, around 94% appearing once. This TCR derives from a person in their sixties in good health. This chain links TRBV5-4 with TRBJ2-6, with D perhaps TRBD1 (5 bases). The sample taken for sequencing was naive CD4+ T cells from blood. The subset denotes: CD45RO-negative CD62L-positive naive CD4 T cells. The CDR3 region is CASSYTTGSGANVLTF. The CDR3 nucleotides read TGTGCCAGCAGCTACACCACAGGCTCTGGGGCCAACGTCCTGACTTTC.